The 22 T cell receptor beta chains below were found in one sample sequenced in a study of shared clonotypes between healthy human individuals. Naive CD8 cells were CD45RO-negative, positively selected for CCR7, excluding terminally differentiated effector memory CD45RA+ cells. The table came from immunoSEQ multiplex PCR; TCRdb's copy has only in-frame clones and leaves some out. This sample has about 2 million clones, with about 95% found just once. The sample consisted of naive CD8+ T cells sorted from blood. The receptors derive from a man between 18 and 29 years old in good health.

V is TRBV11-1 and J is TRBJ2-3; 9 bases agree with TRBD2. In germline, CDR1 is SGHAT, CDR2 FQDESV (reference sequence). The CDR3 has 15 residues. V gave up 0 bases and J gave up 3 bases; unmatched junction bases: 1. CDR3 sequence (DNA): TGTGCCAGCAGCTTAGCGACTAGCGGAACAGATACGCAGTATTTT. Translating it yields CASSLATSGTDTQYF.

The chain employs TRBV28 and TRBJ1-1, with D possibly matching TRBD1 (6 bases). Trimming cost V 8 bases and J 5 bases, with 15 bases left between them. Per the germline V gene, CDR1 is MDHEN and CDR2 is SYDVKM. The CDR3 length is 13 residues. Here the CDR3 reads CASRLPQGTEAFF. CDR3 nucleotides: TGTGCCAGCCGATTACCACAGGGTACTGAAGCTTTCTTT.

The gene calls are TRBV15 and TRBJ1-1; D is undetermined. V was clipped by 7 bases and J by 1 base, with 13 bases between them. Germline CDR1 reads LNHNV; CDR2 reads YYDKDF (reference sequence). The CDR3 sequence is 14 residues long. The CDR3 DNA sequence: TGTGCCACCACCAAGACGTGGGAGAACACTGAAGCTTTCTTT. Amino acids: CATTKTWENTEAFF.

The chain couples TRBV5-1 to TRBJ2-3; D not resolved. V shed 1 base and J shed 9 bases, with 9 bases lying between them. This CDR3 region has 12 residues. Germline CDR1 is SGHRS and CDR2 is YFSETQ. Written as DNA, the CDR3 is TGCGCCAGCAGCTTGTATGACAACACGCAGTATTTT. Amino acid sequence: CASSLYDNTQYF. The complete variable domain, with remaining parts taken from reference TRBV5-1 and TRBJ2-3, reads KAGVTQTPRYLIKTRGQQVTLSCSPISGHRSVSWYQQTPGQGLQFLFEYFSETQRNKGNFPGRFSGRQFSNSRSEMNVSTLELGDSALYLCASSLYDNTQYFGPGTRLTVL.

The chain is built from TRBV7-2 and TRBJ1-5, with D hard to call. This CDR3 spans 16 amino acids. Deletions cut 5 bases from V and 1 base from J, with 15 bases between. CDR1 is SGHTA and CDR2 is FQGNSA in the germline V gene. The CDR3 region is CASSPGALGSNQPQHF. The DNA for the CDR3 is TGTGCCAGCAGCCCCGGCGCCCTGGGGAGCAATCAGCCCCAGCATTTT.

Note on this clone: Additional DNA sequences in this sample encode the identical CDR3. The rearrangement uses TRBV5-8 and TRBJ2-5; 7 nucleotides match TRBD1. The CDR3 consists of 14 residues. With 0 bases clipped from V and 4 bases from J, the junction kept 3 bases outside the gene matches. Germline CDR1 reads SGHTS; CDR2 reads YDEGEE. CDR3 region: CASSLGQGRETQYF. The CDR3 DNA reads as TGTGCCAGCAGCTTGGGACAGGGTCGAGAGACCCAGTACTTC. The complete variable domain, with remaining parts taken from reference TRBV5-8 and TRBJ2-5, reads EAGVTQSPTHLIKTRGQQATLRCSPISGHTSVYWYQQALGLGLQFLLWYDEGEERNRGNFPPRFSGRQFPNYSSELNVNALELEDSALYLCASSLGQGRETQYFGPGTRLLVL.

In this sample, this clone turned up once. The gene calls are TRBV9 and TRBJ1-2; 7 nucleotides align to TRBD1. The CDR3 runs 16 residues. Germline values: CDR1 SGDLS, CDR2 YYNGEE. V was pared by 2 bases and J by 3 bases, with 10 bases of the junction left unmatched. The CDR3, as DNA: TGTGCCAGCAGCGTCGATCCGGACAGGTTTGACTATGGCTACACCTTC. Amino acid sequence: CASSVDPDRFDYGYTF.

With regard to this clone: Other DNA sequences in the sample encode the same CDR3. The rearrangement uses TRBV27 and TRBJ1-1; D call uncertain. CDR1 is MNHEY, CDR2 SMNVEV, per germline (reference sequence). The CDR3 length is 13 residues. Trimming left V 0 bases short and J 4 bases short, with 6 bases between. CDR3 in amino acids: CASSLSGPTEAFF. In nucleotides, the CDR3 is TGTGCCAGCAGTTTATCTGGACCCACTGAAGCTTTCTTT.

On this clone itself: The sample holds other DNA sequences that translate to the same CDR3. This sequence joins TRBV27 and TRBJ1-5, with a possible D match to TRBD1 (5 bases). The length of the CDR3 is 14 residues. Trimming removed 2 bases at V and 2 bases at J, with 7 bases between. CDR1 is MNHEY, CDR2 SMNVEV, per germline (reference sequence). The CDR3 here is CASSLIGGNQPQHF. CDR3 DNA sequence: TGTGCCAGCAGTTTAATAGGGGGCAATCAGCCCCAGCATTTT.

The rearrangement joins TRBV6-1 to TRBJ2-1; TRBD1 matches 8 bases. The V gene end was trimmed by 4 bases and the J gene end by 3 bases; junction bases not matched to a gene: 8. This CDR3 has 16 amino acids. The germline gives CDR1 MNHNS, CDR2 SASEGT. The CDR3 DNA reads TGTGCCAGCAGTGTAAAGACAGGGGATTACTACAATGAGCAGTTCTTC. It is translated as CASSVKTGDYYNEQFF.

The rearrangement uses TRBV30 and TRBJ2-4, with D possibly matching TRBD2 (6 bases). Trimming cost V 3 bases and J 6 bases, with 15 bases left between them. This CDR3 contains 14 residues. Looked up from germline, CDR1 is GTSNPN and CDR2 is SVGIG (reference sequence). CDR3 DNA: TGTGCCTGGAGCGGGACCGCGGGGACAAACATTCAGTACTTC. It translates to CAWSGTAGTNIQYF.

The chain combines TRBV5-5 with TRBJ2-7; maybe TRBD1 (6 bases). The CDR3 length is 13 residues. Germline-derived CDR1 and CDR2 are SGHKS and YYEKEE (reference sequence). Trimming shortened V by 3 bases and J by 3 bases, and 10 bases separated the two germline ends. CDR3 bases: TGTGCCAGCAGCTACACGGACAGCTACGAGCAGTACTTC. This codes for CASSYTDSYEQYF.

The V and J genes are TRBV7-2 and TRBJ2-7; 10 bases match TRBD1. The CDR3 extends over 13 amino acids. The V and J ends lost 4 bases and 4 bases, in that order; junction bases with no gene match: 1. From germline, CDR1 is SGHTA and CDR2 FQGNSA. CDR3 region: CASSWGQGYEQYF. CDR3 DNA: TGTGCCAGCAGCTGGGGACAGGGGTACGAGCAGTACTTC.

The chain employs TRBV5-4 and TRBJ2-5, with TRBD2 matching over 7 bases. The last part of the DNA fits TRBJ2-7 better; the J call may be wrong. This CDR3 is built from 15 residues. In germline, CDR1 is SGHNT, CDR2 YYREEE (reference sequence). This chain's CDR3 is CASSRSGASSYEQYF. As DNA, the CDR3 is TGTGCCAGCAGCCGAAGCGGGGCAAGCTCCTACGAGCAGTACTTC.

This clone was observed once. The V call is TRBV10-2, the J call TRBJ2-7, with 7 bases identical to TRBD2. The CDR3 spans 13 residues. Germline V gene lookup returns CDR1 WSHSY and CDR2 SAAADI. Germline trimming cut 6 bases from V and 4 bases from J; bases unmatched to any gene: 6. This CDR3 reads CASREPGLYEQYF. CDR3 nucleotides: TGCGCCAGCAGGGAACCGGGACTATACGAGCAGTACTTC.

The chain uses TRBV10-3 and TRBJ1-1; D perhaps matches TRBD1 (6 bases). This CDR3 is built from 15 residues. Looked up from germline, CDR1 is ENHRY and CDR2 is SYGVKD. The V and J ends lost 10 bases and 2 bases respectively, with 20 bases between them. CDR3 region: CASKGGPGTNTEAFF. CDR3 coding DNA: TGTGCCAGCAAAGGGGGGCCGGGCACAAACACTGAAGCTTTCTTT.

The chain carries TRBV27 and TRBJ2-7, with 7 positions matching TRBD2. CDR3 length: 16 residues. The V gene's germline CDR1 is MNHEY and CDR2 SMNVEV (reference sequence). J lost 2 bases, V lost 4 bases, and 11 bases had no gene match. The CDR3 DNA is TGTGCCAGCAGTTATTCTAGCGGAGAACGCCCCTACGAGCAGTACTTC. Protein sequence: CASSYSSGERPYEQYF.

V gene TRBV13 combines with J gene TRBJ2-1, with D hard to call. V lost 2 bases to trimming and J lost 7 bases, with 3 bases between them. The CDR3 length is 11 residues. Looked up from germline, CDR1 is PRHDT and CDR2 is FYEKMQ (reference sequence). The CDR3 DNA reads as TGTGCCAGCAGCTTACTGAATGAGCAGTTCTTC. Translation: CASSLLNEQFF.

With respect to this clone: The same CDR3 also results from other DNA sequences found in this sample. The gene calls are TRBV9 and TRBJ2-7; D gene unclear. Germline V gives CDR1 SGDLS, CDR2 YYNGEE. The CDR3 loop spans 14 amino acids. With 0 bases removed from V and 0 bases from J, the gap between germline ends came to 7 bases. The CDR3 coding sequence is TGTGCCAGCAGCGTAGCGGCCGGCTCCTACGAGCAGTACTTC. Translated: CASSVAAGSYEQYF.

V and J are TRBV6-5 and TRBJ2-2; TRBD1 agrees at 7 bases. This CDR3 is 13 amino acids long. V lost 6 bases to trimming and J lost 6 bases; unmatched junction nucleotides: 4. CDR1 MNHEY and CDR2 SVGAGI come from the germline V gene. DNA for the CDR3: TGTGCCAGCAGCAACACAGGGGCCGGGGAGCTGTTTTTT. This sequence encodes CASSNTGAGELFF.

The J gene is TRBJ2-4, the V gene TRBV5-6; D is possibly TRBD2 (5 bases). Trimming pared 2 bases from V and 1 base from J, leaving 13 bases between. CDR3 length: 16 residues. The germline V gene has CDR1 SGHDT and CDR2 YYEEEE. This CDR3 is CASSFSPGMAKNIQYF. DNA for the CDR3: TGTGCCAGCAGCTTTAGTCCGGGGATGGCCAAAAACATTCAGTACTTC.

This chain connects TRBV2 to TRBJ1-2; tentative D call: TRBD1 (6 bases). V was trimmed by 6 bases and J by 8 bases, leaving 13 bases between them. Germline V gene lookup returns CDR1 SNHLY and CDR2 FYNNEI. This CDR3 comprises 12 residues. The DNA for the CDR3 is TGTGCCAGCAGAGGAACAGGGCTGGGCTACACCTTC. It codes for CASRGTGLGYTF.